The 30 T cell receptor beta chains in this list originate from one sample, sequenced in a study of T cell repertoires in cytomegalovirus infection. MiXCR, run by TCRdb on the reads, gives a single entry per CDR3 protein. The table lists about 230,000 distinct CDR3 sequences, roughly 22% of them singletons, with about 18% in the top ten. Sequenced input: CD8+ T cells from PBMCs. These receptors were obtained from a human donor in good health (CMV status not recorded). Some clones in this sample may be carry-over from other donors' samples.

The chain is built from TRBV6-6 and TRBJ1-1; tentative D call: TRBD1 (6 bases). CDR1 and CDR2 (germline): MNHNY, SVGAGI (reference sequence). V was shortened by 4 bases and J by 11 bases, with 11 bases between the two germline ends. The length of the CDR3 is 11 residues. As DNA, the CDR3 is TGTGCCAGCAGTTTCGGACAGACGGCTTTCTTT. Translating it yields CASSFGQTAFF.

This clonotype has a count of ten or more. V and J are TRBV7-2 and TRBJ2-7; the D gene could be TRBD1 or TRBD2 (6 bases each). Germline V gene lookup returns CDR1 SGHTA and CDR2 FQGNSA. The CDR3 has 16 residues. V lost 1 base and J lost 1, with 14 bases in between. Here the CDR3 reads CASSLVGGLSSYEQYF. The CDR3 DNA reads as TGTGCCAGCAGCTTAGTAGGGGGGCTTTCGTCCTACGAGCAGTACTTC.

This clonotype was seen many times. The rearrangement joins TRBV7-6 to TRBJ1-5; no reliable D call. With 4 bases removed from V and 2 bases from J, the gap between germline ends came to 12 bases. This CDR3 comprises 15 residues. Germline CDR1 and CDR2: SGHVS and FNYEAQ. The CDR3 is CASSSRPSGNQPQHF. The CDR3 coding sequence is TGTGCCAGCAGCTCCCGCCCTTCCGGCAATCAGCCCCAGCATTTT.

This clonotype was detected a few times. The chain recombines TRBV20-1 with TRBJ2-5, with unresolved D. Trimming cost V 3 bases and J 0 bases, with 11 bases left between them. Germline loops: CDR1 DFQATT, CDR2 SNEGSKA (reference sequence). The CDR3 has 14 amino acids. The DNA for the CDR3 is TGCAGTGCTAGGACCCCCTGGGACCAAGAGACCCAGTACTTC. Translated: CSARTPWDQETQYF.

This clonotype was recorded once. This clone may be a read error of a much larger clone one base away. The chain carries TRBV6-2 or TRBV6-3 and TRBJ2-2; no firm D call. This CDR3 region has 15 residues. CDR1 MNHEY and CDR2 SVGEGT come from the germline V gene. CDR3 protein: CASSSHHTNTEELFF. The CDR3, as DNA: TGTGCCAGCAGTTCCCACCATACGAACACCGAGGAGCTGTTTTTT.

This clonotype was observed many times. CDR3 bases: TGTGCCAGCAGCCCGACAGGGGCCAATCTTTACAATGAGCAGTTCTTC. Translated: CASSPTGANLYNEQFF. J is TRBJ2-1 and V is TRBV7-3, with 8 bases lining up with TRBD1. The CDR3 has 16 residues. J gave up 4 bases and V 5 bases, and 10 bases lay outside the gene matches. Germline V gene sequence: CDR1 SGHTA, CDR2 FQGTGA. The complete variable domain, with remaining parts taken from reference TRBV7-3 and TRBJ2-1, reads GAGVSQTPSNKVTEKGKYVELRCDPISGHTALYWYRQSLGQGPEFLIYFQGTGAADDSGLPNDRFFAVRPEGSVSTLKIQRTERGDSAVYLCASSPTGANLYNEQFFGPGTRLTVL.

This clonotype was recorded at least ten times. The chain carries TRBV6-6 and TRBJ2-2; D possibly corresponds to TRBD1 (6 bases). Germline values: CDR1 MNHNY, CDR2 SVGAGI (reference sequence). The V and J ends lost 4 bases and 4 bases respectively, with 10 bases between them. This CDR3 is 14 amino acids long. The chain's CDR3 is CASSSTGTTGELFF. The CDR3 nucleotides are TGTGCCAGCAGTTCCACAGGGACCACCGGGGAGCTGTTTTTT.

This clonotype was detected many times. The CDR3 region is CASSLAGLVYEQYF. The CDR3, as DNA: TGTGCCAGCAGCTTGGCGGGACTAGTGTACGAGCAGTACTTC. This chain joins TRBV7-2 and TRBJ2-7; 8 bases line up with TRBD2. Trimming removed 3 bases from V and 4 bases from J; junction bases left unmatched: 5. CDR1 and CDR2 (germline): SGHTA, FQGNSA. The CDR3 spans 14 residues.

The rearrangement joins TRBV12-3 or TRBV12-4 to TRBJ1-5, with 7 nucleotides matching TRBD1. V gave up 4 bases and J gave up 4 bases; unmatched junction bases: 4. The CDR3 is 14 amino acids. CDR3 sequence: CASSSGQANQPQHF. As DNA, the CDR3 is TGTGCCAGCAGTTCCGGACAGGCAAATCAGCCCCAGCATTTT.

This clonotype was recorded a few times. The V gene is TRBV28, the J gene TRBJ1-5; D is undetermined. This CDR3 region has 14 residues. Germline CDR1 and CDR2: MDHEN and SYDVKM. The V end was cut by 2 bases, the J end by 4 bases, with 9 bases between. The CDR3 is CASSLGVSNQPQHF. The CDR3 DNA is TGTGCCAGCAGTTTAGGCGTTTCGAATCAGCCCCAGCATTTT.

As concerns this clonotype: Compared with germline, one end of the junction differs, possibly owing to a read error. V usage is TRBV28 and J usage is TRBJ2-1; the match to TRBD2 covers 9 bases. The V gene's germline CDR1 is MDHEN and CDR2 SYDVKM. The CDR3 loop spans 13 amino acids. CDR3 nucleotides: TGTACCAGCAGTTTTGGCGGGGGGGCCCGACAGTTCTTC. This translates into CTSSFGGGARQFF.

J is TRBJ2-7 and V is TRBV7-2; 10 nucleotides line up with TRBD2. The CDR3 is made up of 15 amino acids. V lost 5 bases, J lost 4 bases, and 8 bases stayed unmatched. The germline V gene has CDR1 SGHTA and CDR2 FQGNSA. In DNA form, the CDR3 reads TGTGCCAGCAGCGTGCTAGCGGGGGCCCTATACGAGCAGTACTTC. Its protein product is CASSVLAGALYEQYF.

There are many counts of this clonotype. The chain uses TRBV6-5 and TRBJ1-1, with D hard to call. The length of the CDR3 is 12 residues. Per the germline V gene, CDR1 is MNHEY and CDR2 is SVGAGI. V was cut by 2 bases and J by 4 bases, with 5 bases left in between. This CDR3 is CASSYGATEAFF. DNA for the CDR3: TGTGCCAGCAGTTACGGCGCCACTGAAGCTTTCTTT.

This clonotype has a handful of counts. CDR3 DNA sequence: TGTGCCAGCCGGGGGGCCAGCTATGGCTACACCTTC. Translated: CASRGASYGYTF. The V and J genes are TRBV28 and TRBJ1-2; tentative D call: TRBD1 (6 bases). Germline V lookup: CDR1 MDHEN, CDR2 SYDVKM. The CDR3 has 12 residues. V was pared by 8 bases and J by 4 bases, with 11 bases between.

This clonotype was found a few times. The V gene is TRBV27, the J gene TRBJ1-2; weak D call: TRBD1 (6 bases). Germline loops: CDR1 MNHEY, CDR2 SMNVEV (reference sequence). The V end lost 6 bases, the J end lost 4 bases, and 15 bases lay between the germline ends. This CDR3 is built from 14 residues. CDR3 nucleotides: TGTGCCAGCAGCCCCAGGGGTCGAGGCTATGGCTACACCTTC. Encoded protein: CASSPRGRGYGYTF.

The CDR3 DNA sequence: TGTGCCAGCGACTCGGGTTTCACTGAAGCTTTCTTT. It specifies CASDSGFTEAFF. This chain links TRBV7-3 with TRBJ1-1; D not resolved. Trimming left V 8 bases short and J 4 bases short, with 11 bases between. The CDR3 has 12 residues. CDR1 SGHTA and CDR2 FQGTGA come from the germline V gene.

This clonotype was recorded at least ten times. The chain employs TRBV7-9 and TRBJ2-7; D is undetermined. Trimming shortened V by 5 bases and J by 2 bases, and 4 bases separated the two germline ends. The CDR3 extends over 11 amino acids. Germline CDR1 SEHNR, CDR2 FQNEAQ (reference sequence). CDR3 in DNA: TGTGCCAGCAGCGGGCCCTACGAGCAGTACTTC. This codes for CASSGPYEQYF. The whole variable domain, remainder taken from reference TRBV7-9 and TRBJ2-7, is DTGVSQNPRHKITKRGQNVTFRCDPISEHNRLYWYRQTLGQGPEFLTYFQNEAQLEKSRLLSDRFSAERPKGSFSTLEIQRTEQGDSAMYLCASSGPYEQYFGPGTRLTVT.

In this sample, this clonotype turned up a few times. The chain has TRBV28 and TRBJ2-7; 8 bases align to TRBD1. CDR3 size: 18 residues. With 7 bases clipped from V and 0 bases from J, the junction kept 17 bases outside the gene matches. Per the germline V gene, CDR1 is MDHEN and CDR2 is SYDVKM. The CDR3 sequence: CASTTGRVGTGLSYEQYF. The CDR3 bases are TGTGCCAGCACAACGGGACGGGTCGGGACAGGCCTCTCCTACGAGCAGTACTTC.

This clonotype was counted only a few times. This chain joins TRBV2 and TRBJ2-5; 12 positions match TRBD1. Germline-derived CDR1 and CDR2 are SNHLY and FYNNEI. This CDR3 has 15 amino acids. V lost 3 bases to trimming and J lost 4 bases; unmatched junction nucleotides: 3. CDR3 nucleotide sequence: TGTGCCAGCAGTGAGGGACAGGGGGCGAGAGAGACCCAGTACTTC. Encoded protein: CASSEGQGARETQYF.

This clonotype was observed a single time. The rearrangement uses TRBV7-9 and TRBJ2-7; D unresolved. Trimming took 0 bases from V and 6 from J, leaving 9 bases between them. The CDR3 sequence is 13 residues long. Germline V lookup: CDR1 SEHNR, CDR2 FQNEAQ (reference sequence). This CDR3 is CASSLADFSEQYF. CDR3 nucleotides: TGTGCCAGCAGCTTAGCGGATTTTTCCGAGCAGTACTTC.

The chain links TRBV7-2 to TRBJ2-5; D call uncertain. This CDR3 spans 15 amino acids. Germline V gene sequence: CDR1 SGHTA, CDR2 FQGNSA. V lost 1 base to trimming and J lost 5 bases, with 14 bases between them. CDR3 bases: TGTGCCAGCAGCTTAGACTGGCTAGTGTGGGAGACCCAGTACTTC. Translation gives CASSLDWLVWETQYF.

V and J are TRBV2 and TRBJ1-2; possible D gene TRBD1, 6 bases. With 10 bases removed from V and 1 base from J, the gap between germline ends came to 13 bases. The CDR3 is 13 residues long. Germline V gene lookup returns CDR1 SNHLY and CDR2 FYNNEI. The CDR3 spells CANQTGDNYGYTF. In DNA, the CDR3 is TGTGCCAACCAGACAGGAGATAACTATGGCTACACCTTC.

The chain combines TRBV7-8 with TRBJ2-5; TRBD1 is a possible D gene (6 bases). Germline loops: CDR1 SGHVS, CDR2 FQNEAQ. V was cut by 1 base and J by 3 bases, with 12 bases left in between. This CDR3 is 15 amino acids long. Here the CDR3 reads CASSLDFDRKETQYF. The CDR3 bases are TGTGCCAGCAGCTTAGACTTCGACAGGAAAGAGACCCAGTACTTC.

The genes are TRBV5-4 and TRBJ2-3; 8 bases fit TRBD2. The CDR3 is made up of 15 amino acids. V shed 4 bases, J shed 6 bases, and the junction held 10 bases outside the gene matches. The germline V gene has CDR1 SGHNT and CDR2 YYREEE (reference sequence). CDR3 in amino acids: CASSPGTSPTDTQYF. The CDR3 coding sequence is TGTGCCAGCAGCCCCGGGACTAGTCCTACCGATACGCAGTATTTT.

Of note for this clonotype: One base away lies a much larger clone, so this may be a sequencing read error. The V call is TRBV19, the J call TRBJ1-1; D ambiguous. CDR1 and CDR2 (germline): LNHDA, SQIVND (reference sequence). The CDR3 runs to 13 residues. Here the CDR3 reads CANSISRNTEAFF. CDR3 coding DNA: TGTGCCAATAGTATAAGCCGGAACACTGAAGCTTTCTTT.

A few counts support this clonotype. The chain links TRBV5-5 to TRBJ2-1; 8 positions match TRBD2. The V segment lost 2 bases and the J segment 10 bases; nucleotides outside the gene matches: 8. This CDR3 contains 14 residues. Germline V gene sequence: CDR1 SGHKS, CDR2 YYEKEE (reference sequence). CDR3 sequence: CASSFPLSGGEQFF. The DNA of the CDR3 is TGTGCCAGCAGCTTCCCATTAAGCGGGGGCGAGCAGTTCTTC.

This chain joins TRBV2 and TRBJ2-1, with D unresolved. The V and J ends lost 2 bases and 1 base respectively, with 3 bases between them. This CDR3 is built from 13 residues. The germline V gene encodes CDR1 SNHLY and CDR2 FYNNEI. The CDR3 DNA reads as TGTGCCAGCAGTGAATCGTCCTACAATGAGCAGTTCTTC. Amino acid sequence: CASSESSYNEQFF.

The rearrangement joins TRBV28 to TRBJ2-5, with TRBD1 identical over 7 bases. Germline trimming cut 8 bases from V and 3 bases from J; bases unmatched to any gene: 12. Germline-derived CDR1 and CDR2 are MDHEN and SYDVKM. The CDR3 length is 15 residues. In DNA form, the CDR3 reads TGTGCCAGCGCCGATCCTACAGGGGACGAAGAGACCCAGTACTTC. Protein sequence: CASADPTGDEETQYF.

V is TRBV13 and J is TRBJ2-3, with a tentative D call TRBD1 (6 bases). V was shortened by 5 bases and J by 3 bases, with 12 bases between the two germline ends. The V gene's germline CDR1 is PRHDT and CDR2 FYEKMQ (reference sequence). There are 14 residues in the CDR3. This CDR3 reads CASSPSGDTDTQYF. The CDR3 nucleotides read TGTGCCAGCAGCCCATCAGGGGATACAGATACGCAGTATTTT.

This clonotype came up a few times. V is TRBV29-1 and J is TRBJ1-1, with TRBD1 matching over 8 bases. The trim removed 2 bases at V and 5 bases at J, leaving 10 bases unmatched. The CDR3 is 15 amino acids. CDR1 and CDR2 from the germline V gene are SQVTM and ANQGSEA. This CDR3 reads CSVEPGQGAKTEAFF. The CDR3, as DNA: TGCAGCGTTGAACCCGGCCAGGGGGCGAAAACTGAAGCTTTCTTT.